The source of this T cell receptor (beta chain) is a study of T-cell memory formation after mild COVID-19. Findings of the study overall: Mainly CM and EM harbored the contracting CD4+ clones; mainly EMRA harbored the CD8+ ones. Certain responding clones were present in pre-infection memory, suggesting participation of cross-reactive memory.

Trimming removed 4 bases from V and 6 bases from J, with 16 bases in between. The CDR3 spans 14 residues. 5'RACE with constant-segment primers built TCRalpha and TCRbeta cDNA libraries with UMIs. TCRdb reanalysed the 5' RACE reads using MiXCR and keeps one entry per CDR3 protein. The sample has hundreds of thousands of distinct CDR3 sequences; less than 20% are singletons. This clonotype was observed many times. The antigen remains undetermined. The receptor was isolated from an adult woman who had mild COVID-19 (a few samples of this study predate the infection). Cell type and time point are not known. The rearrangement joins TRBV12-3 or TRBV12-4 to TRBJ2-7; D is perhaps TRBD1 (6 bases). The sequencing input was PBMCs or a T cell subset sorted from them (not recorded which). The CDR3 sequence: CASSSGALSGEQYF. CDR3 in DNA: TGTGCCAGCAGTTCAGGGGCCTTGTCGGGCGAGCAGTACTTC.